This T cell receptor beta chain originates from a study of T cells after yellow fever vaccination. General observations from the study: Most clones from primary vaccination resurfaced after the booster (approximately 96% CD4, 75% to 90% CD8).

UMIs and a universal primer site were added when TCR cDNA was made by 5'RACE template switching. From the 5' RACE reads, TCRdb called clonotypes with MiXCR, one entry per CDR3 protein. The data show around 600,000 distinct CDR3 sequences, 9% to 15% seen once. CDR1 is SGHVS, CDR2 FQNEAQ, per germline. Trimming left V 3 bases short and J 3 bases short, with 9 bases between. This CDR3 is 14 amino acids long. About this clonotype itself: Its antigen is unidentified.

This chain connects TRBV7-8 to TRBJ1-5; tentative D call: TRBD1 (5 bases). The starting material was PBMCs, obtained on the day of the yellow fever booster vaccination. The source is a man in his thirties or forties who received the YFV17D yellow fever vaccine. CDR3 nucleotides: TGTGCCAGCAGCTTCGGGGCCCCCAATCAGCCCCAGCATTTT. Residues: CASSFGAPNQPQHF.